A selection of T cell receptor beta chains follows, all from one sample in a study of blood T cells in healthy people across ages. Via MiXCR, TCRdb re-called the 5' RACE reads, giving one row per CDR3 protein. Of just over 800,000 distinct CDR3 sequences listed, approximately 67% are singletons. The source material was blood. The origin of the receptors is a man in his thirties or forties in good health. CDR3s include the opening cysteine and the closing phenylalanine or tryptophan. Each record gives: V gene, J gene, D gene, clone size, CDR3 DNA, CDR3 protein. D genes are given only for firm matches. Expanded clones are given a class, and other clones once, few, many or no size at all.

v_gene: TRBV12-3/TRBV12-4; j_gene: TRBJ1-6; d_gene: .; abundance: .; CDR3nt: TGTGCCAGCAGTTTTGGCAGGGGCAATTCACCCCTCCACTTT; CDR3aa: CASSFGRGNSPLHF
v_gene: TRBV29-1; j_gene: TRBJ2-2; d_gene: .; abundance: .; CDR3nt: TGCAGCCACAGGGAGAGGAACACCGGGGAGCTGTTTTTT; CDR3aa: CSHRERNTGELFF
v_gene: TRBV29-1; j_gene: TRBJ2-5; d_gene: .; abundance: .; CDR3nt: TGCAGCGTGGGAACATCTGAGTGGGAGACCCAGTACTTC; CDR3aa: CSVGTSEWETQYF
v_gene: TRBV29-1; j_gene: TRBJ2-3; d_gene: TRBD1; abundance: few; CDR3nt: TGCAGCGTTGAACCCGGACAGGGCTATTTCACAGATACGCAGTATTTT; CDR3aa: CSVEPGQGYFTDTQYF
v_gene: TRBV6-5; j_gene: TRBJ1-2; d_gene: .; abundance: .; CDR3nt: TGTGCCAGCAGTTACTTTCCCGGACAGATCTATGGCTACACCTTC; CDR3aa: CASSYFPGQIYGYTF
v_gene: TRBV5-1; j_gene: TRBJ1-4; d_gene: .; abundance: .; CDR3nt: TGTGCCAGCAGCTTGGCCCGGGGGAAGGAGACTAATGAAAAACTGTTTTTT; CDR3aa: CASSLARGKETNEKLFF
v_gene: TRBV12-3/TRBV12-4; j_gene: TRBJ2-7; d_gene: TRBD1; abundance: .; CDR3nt: TGTGCCAGCAGTTTGTCAGGGGGCCGCCACGAGCAGTACTTC; CDR3aa: CASSLSGGRHEQYF
v_gene: TRBV28; j_gene: TRBJ2-1; d_gene: .; abundance: few; CDR3nt: TGTGCCAGCAGTCAGGGGTGGGGAAGCTCCTACAATGAGCAGTTCTTC; CDR3aa: CASSQGWGSSYNEQFF
v_gene: TRBV5-6; j_gene: TRBJ2-1; d_gene: TRBD2; abundance: .; CDR3nt: TGTGCCAGCAGCCGACAGGGACTAGCGGAGAGAGGTGAGCAGTTCTTC; CDR3aa: CASSRQGLAERGEQFF
v_gene: TRBV5-6; j_gene: TRBJ2-1; d_gene: .; abundance: few; CDR3nt: TGTGCCAGCAGCTTGGTAGGGGGAATGAATGAGCAGTTCTTC; CDR3aa: CASSLVGGMNEQFF
v_gene: TRBV2; j_gene: TRBJ2-1; d_gene: TRBD2; abundance: .; CDR3nt: TGTGCCAGCCTCCTACTCCCTACTAGCGGGGGGGCCCGGAATGAGCAGTTCTTC; CDR3aa: CASLLLPTSGGARNEQFF
v_gene: TRBV29-1; j_gene: TRBJ2-7; d_gene: .; abundance: .; CDR3nt: TGCAGCGTTGTCGGCGGGGGCCTGTCCTACGAGCAGTACTTC; CDR3aa: CSVVGGGLSYEQYF
v_gene: TRBV25-1; j_gene: TRBJ1-1; d_gene: .; abundance: .; CDR3nt: TGTGCCAGCAGTGCCCAGGAGGGCACTGAAGCTTTCTTT; CDR3aa: CASSAQEGTEAFF
v_gene: TRBV20-1; j_gene: TRBJ2-7; d_gene: .; abundance: .; CDR3nt: TGCAGTGCTAGAGATCCACAGGCGCCACCTTCCTACGAGCAGTACTTC; CDR3aa: CSARDPQAPPSYEQYF
v_gene: TRBV29-1; j_gene: TRBJ2-7; d_gene: .; abundance: few; CDR3nt: TGCAGCGTTGAAGAGGGCCAAACCGGGACACCCGCCTTTGGGCAGTACTTC; CDR3aa: CSVEEGQTGTPAFGQYF
v_gene: TRBV3-1; j_gene: TRBJ2-3; d_gene: .; abundance: .; CDR3nt: TGTGCCAGCAGCCAAACGGCCCAAGGGGATACGCAGTATTTT; CDR3aa: CASSQTAQGDTQYF
v_gene: TRBV7-2; j_gene: TRBJ2-5; d_gene: .; abundance: .; CDR3nt: TGTGCCGGCAGCCCCAACCTGGGGGGCGCAGAGACCCAGTACTTC; CDR3aa: CAGSPNLGGAETQYF
v_gene: TRBV18; j_gene: TRBJ1-4; d_gene: .; abundance: .; CDR3nt: TGTGCCAGCTCACTACGGGACACCAATGAAAACCTGTTTTTT; CDR3aa: CASSLRDTNENLFF
v_gene: TRBV5-6; j_gene: TRBJ1-1; d_gene: .; abundance: once; CDR3nt: TGTGCCAGCAGACTTCAGGGGAACACTGAAGCTTTCTTT; CDR3aa: CASRLQGNTEAFF
v_gene: TRBV4-2; j_gene: TRBJ2-7; d_gene: .; abundance: once; CDR3nt: TGTGCCAGCAGCCATGGAGCTAGGGAGCAGTACTTC; CDR3aa: CASSHGAREQYF
v_gene: TRBV10-3; j_gene: TRBJ2-3; d_gene: .; abundance: few; CDR3nt: TGTGCCATCAGTGTCACGGGGGACACAGATACGCAGTATTTT; CDR3aa: CAISVTGDTDTQYF
v_gene: TRBV6-6; j_gene: TRBJ2-1; d_gene: .; abundance: .; CDR3nt: TGTGCCAGCAACCCACCGGGTGATGAGCAGTTCTTC; CDR3aa: CASNPPGDEQFF
v_gene: TRBV7-2; j_gene: TRBJ2-3; d_gene: .; abundance: .; CDR3nt: TGTGCCAGCAGCCAAGTTGCCGGGGTGTTAGATACGCAGTATTTT; CDR3aa: CASSQVAGVLDTQYF
v_gene: TRBV6-5; j_gene: TRBJ1-2; d_gene: .; abundance: .; CDR3nt: TGTGCCAGCAGTTACTCGACAGAACTTGGCTACACCTTC; CDR3aa: CASSYSTELGYTF
v_gene: TRBV4-1; j_gene: TRBJ1-1; d_gene: .; abundance: .; CDR3nt: TGCGCCAGCAGCCAAGTAATCGGACCTGAAGCTTTCTTT; CDR3aa: CASSQVIGPEAFF
v_gene: TRBV12-3/TRBV12-4; j_gene: TRBJ2-7; d_gene: .; abundance: .; CDR3nt: TGTGCCAGCAGACCGGCGGCGGGTTCCTACGAGCAGTACTTC; CDR3aa: CASRPAAGSYEQYF
v_gene: TRBV7-2; j_gene: TRBJ2-4; d_gene: TRBD2; abundance: .; CDR3nt: TGTGCCAGCAGCTTAGATAGCGGGGGGAATAACATTCAGTACTTC; CDR3aa: CASSLDSGGNNIQYF
v_gene: TRBV5-1; j_gene: TRBJ2-2; d_gene: .; abundance: .; CDR3nt: TGCGCCAGCAGTTCCGATAGCGGCGGGGAGCTGTTTTTT; CDR3aa: CASSSDSGGELFF